This T cell receptor (beta chain) was recovered during a study of Ad26.COV2.S vaccination and SARS-CoV-2 variants. Study-wide context: The COV1001 Ad26.COV2.S trial arm included the donor. Intramuscularly, Ad26.COV2.S was given either once or twice, 56 days apart. Regarding the study as a whole: Spike-specific CD8+ and CD4+ T cell responses reportedly showed substantial breadth after vaccination.

Comments on this clone: Antigen: not known.

CDR1 is SEHNR, CDR2 FQNEAQ, per germline (reference sequence). The CDR3 runs to 15 residues. The V segment lost 7 bases and the J segment 8 bases; nucleotides outside the gene matches: 11. As to treatment: over 15 received Ad26.COV2.S at low or high dose, single or two shots; several received placebo; per-sample allocation not given. Samples analyzed were those drawn on day 63 after the first vaccine or placebo injection. Repertoires were generated with immunoSEQ multiplex PCR, while TCRdb's copy carries only in-frame clones and drops some. The data show hundreds of thousands of clones, about 89% seen once.

The input for sequencing was peripheral blood, taken in a trial of Ad26.COV2.S vaccine versus placebo. V and J are TRBV7-9 and TRBJ1-4, with TRBD1 identical over 9 bases. The clonotype comes from a person between 18 and 59 years old who received the Ad26.COV2.S COVID-19 vaccine or a placebo. CDR3 sequence: CASTWGQGPGEKLFF. The CDR3 nucleotides are TGTGCCAGCACCTGGGGACAGGGCCCCGGGGAAAAACTGTTTTTT.